Following are 14 T cell receptor beta chains from one sample sequenced in a study of metastatic and nonmetastatic thyroid tumors. Patients underwent thyroid surgery, and none had received any treatment before it. TCRdb re-called clones via MiXCR from the PCR reads. The sample carries approximately 35,000 clones, 35% recorded once. The sample taken for sequencing was tumor tissue. These receptors came from a female donor with papillary thyroid cancer or a benign thyroid nodule (not recorded which). Some clones in this sample may be carry-over from other donors' samples.

The genes are TRBV18 and TRBJ2-7; possibly TRBD1 for D (6 bases). Per the germline V gene, CDR1 is KGHSH and CDR2 is LQKENI. V was clipped by 2 bases and J by 2 bases, with 13 bases between them. The CDR3 spans 15 residues. This CDR3 reads CASSPNNGQTYEQYF. The CDR3 bases are TGTGCCAGCTCACCAAATAACGGACAGACCTACGAGCAGTACTTC.

This clone is deemed large. The J gene is TRBJ2-1, the V gene TRBV6-1; 13 nucleotides align to TRBD2. There are 15 residues in the CDR3. The trim removed 5 bases at V and 10 bases at J, leaving 8 bases unmatched. Germline V CDR1 and CDR2: MNHNS, SASEGT. In DNA form, the CDR3 reads TGTGCCAGCAGTCAACTAGCGGGGGGGCCCAACGAGCAGTTCTTC. This encodes CASSQLAGGPNEQFF.

The count of this clone is one. The gene calls are TRBV20-1 and TRBJ1-2; D gene unclear. This CDR3 has 13 amino acids. Trimming took off 1 base at V and 5 bases at J, with 11 bases between the two ends. Germline-derived CDR1 and CDR2 are DFQATT and SNEGSKA (reference sequence). The CDR3 DNA reads as TGCAGTGCTAGAGTTAACCGGGGTTATGGCTACACCTTC. Amino acid sequence: CSARVNRGYGYTF.

This clone was detected a few times. The CDR3 reads CASTDTDTQYF. As DNA, the CDR3 is TGTGCCAGCACCGATACAGATACGCAGTATTTT. The V call is TRBV12-3 or TRBV12-4, the J call TRBJ2-3; D unclear. Trimming took 7 bases from V and 3 from J, leaving 5 bases between them. This CDR3 has 11 residues.

The V gene is TRBV29-1, the J gene TRBJ2-7, with a weak D call TRBD1 (5 bases). The germline V and J ends were trimmed by 4 bases and 3 bases, with 13 bases remaining between them. This CDR3 region has 13 residues. Germline V gene data show CDR1 as SQVTM and CDR2 as ANQGSEA. CDR3: CSVVTGPIYEQYF. CDR3 DNA sequence: TGCAGCGTTGTTACAGGCCCTATCTACGAGCAGTACTTC.

This clone came up a few times. V gene TRBV28 combines with J gene TRBJ1-2; weak D call: TRBD1 (5 bases). Germline CDR1 and CDR2: MDHEN and SYDVKM. CDR3 length: 14 amino acids. Trimming removed 2 bases at V and 4 bases at J, with 11 bases between. In DNA, the CDR3 is TGTGCCAGCAGTTTAGGCAGGGCTAGCTATGGCTACACCTTC. Protein: CASSLGRASYGYTF.

The genes are TRBV2 and TRBJ1-1; D possibly corresponds to TRBD1 (5 bases). Germline V gene data show CDR1 as SNHLY and CDR2 as FYNNEI. The ends were cut back, 6 bases at V and 7 bases at J, with 12 bases in the middle. This CDR3 comprises 12 residues. The CDR3 DNA follows: TGTGCCAGCAGCGGGCCTGGGGGTGAAGCTTTCTTT. The encoded protein is CASSGPGGEAFF.

This clone showed up just a few times. The rearrangement uses TRBV28 and TRBJ2-1, with TRBD1 identical over 8 bases. Germline lookup yields CDR1 MDHEN and CDR2 SYDVKM. CDR3 length: 16 amino acids. J was trimmed by 9 bases and V by 3 bases; bases with no gene match: 13. This chain's CDR3 is CASSLLHGQGRPEQFF. The CDR3 DNA reads as TGTGCCAGCAGTTTGCTCCATGGACAGGGTCGCCCTGAGCAGTTCTTC.

The table lists this clone with a few counts. The chain carries TRBV6-6 and TRBJ2-2; 7 nucleotides line up with TRBD1. The trim removed 0 bases at V and 6 bases at J, leaving 4 bases unmatched. There are 15 residues in the CDR3. Germline CDR1 is MNHNY and CDR2 is SVGAGI (reference sequence). The CDR3, as DNA: TGTGCCAGCAGTTACTCGAGAAGGGGGCCCGGGGAGCTGTTTTTT. Translated, it gives CASSYSRRGPGELFF.

The rearrangement links TRBV20-1 to TRBJ2-7; D is ambiguous. V lost 4 bases, J lost 2 bases, and 6 bases lay in between. Germline V gives CDR1 DFQATT, CDR2 SNEGSKA (reference sequence). The CDR3 has 11 amino acids. In DNA form, the CDR3 reads TGCAGTGCTAACCAAGCCTACGAGCAGTACTTC. It is translated as CSANQAYEQYF.

This clone has only a few counts. Being one base from a much bigger clone, this may be a read error. This chain links TRBV12-3 or TRBV12-4 with TRBJ2-1; 14 nucleotides agree with TRBD2. V was pared by 6 bases and J by 7 bases, with 2 bases of the junction left unmatched. The CDR3 runs to 14 residues. For the CDR3, the DNA is TGTGCCAGCAGGACTAGCGGGAGGGTAAATGAGCAGTTCTTC. It is translated as CASRTSGRVNEQFF.

In its sample, this clone was seen once. The chain links TRBV4-2 to TRBJ2-1; D possibly corresponds to TRBD1 (5 bases). Trimming removed 3 bases from V and 4 bases from J, with 7 bases in between. Germline CDR1 LGHNA, CDR2 YNFKEQ. The CDR3 length is 13 residues. The CDR3 region has the DNA TGTGCCAGCAGCCAGGCAGGGTACAATGAGCAGTTCTTC. It encodes CASSQAGYNEQFF.

This chain joins TRBV18 and TRBJ2-3; 9 positions match TRBD2. Per germline, CDR1 KGHSH and CDR2 LQKENI. The V and J ends lost 3 bases and 4 bases, in that order; junction bases with no gene match: 5. CDR3 size: 15 residues. In DNA form, the CDR3 reads TGTGCCAGCTCACCGGAGAAGCGGGAGGCAGATACGCAGTATTTT. This codes for CASSPEKREADTQYF.

The V and J genes are TRBV6-2 or TRBV6-3 and TRBJ1-2; D remains unclear. The CDR3 sequence is 14 residues long. Trimming took off 4 bases at V and 3 bases at J, with 12 bases between the two ends. The germline CDR1 and CDR2 sequences are MNHEY and SVGEGT. CDR3 residues: CASSFDRDYYGYTF. CDR3 bases: TGTGCCAGCAGTTTTGACCGCGACTACTATGGCTACACCTTC.